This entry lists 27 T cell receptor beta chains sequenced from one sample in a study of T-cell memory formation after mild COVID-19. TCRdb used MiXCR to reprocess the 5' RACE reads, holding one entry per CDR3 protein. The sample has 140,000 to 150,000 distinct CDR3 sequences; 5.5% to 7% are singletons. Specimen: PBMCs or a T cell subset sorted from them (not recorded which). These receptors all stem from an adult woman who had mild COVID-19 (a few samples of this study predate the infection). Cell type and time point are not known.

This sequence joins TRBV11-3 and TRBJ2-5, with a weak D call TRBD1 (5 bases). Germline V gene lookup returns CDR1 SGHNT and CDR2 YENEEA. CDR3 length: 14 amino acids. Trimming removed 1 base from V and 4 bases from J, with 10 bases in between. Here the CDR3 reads CASSLARVTETQYF. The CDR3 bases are TGTGCCAGCAGCTTAGCCAGGGTTACAGAGACCCAGTACTTC. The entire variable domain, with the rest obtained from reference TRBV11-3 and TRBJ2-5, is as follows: EAGVVQSPRYKIIEKKQPVAFWCNPISGHNTLYWYLQNLGQGPELLIRYENEEAVDDSQLPKDRFSAERLKGVDSTLKIQPAELGDSAVYLCASSLARVTETQYFGPGTRLLVL.

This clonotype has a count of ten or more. CDR3: CASSLDKNTGELFF. Written as DNA, the CDR3 is TGTGCCAGCAGCTTAGACAAGAACACCGGGGAGCTGTTTTTT. The rearrangement links TRBV7-3 to TRBJ2-2; D unresolved. Germline V gene data show CDR1 as SGHTA and CDR2 as FQGTGA. There are 14 residues in the CDR3. The V gene lost 2 bases and the J gene lost 1 base, with 5 bases spanning the gap.

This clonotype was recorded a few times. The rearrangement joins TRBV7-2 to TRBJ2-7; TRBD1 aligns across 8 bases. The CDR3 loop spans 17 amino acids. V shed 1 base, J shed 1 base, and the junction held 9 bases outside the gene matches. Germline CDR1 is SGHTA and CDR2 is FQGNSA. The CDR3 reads CASSLVGRGPGSYEQYF. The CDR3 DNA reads TGTGCCAGCAGCTTAGTGGGCAGGGGGCCAGGTTCCTACGAGCAGTACTTC. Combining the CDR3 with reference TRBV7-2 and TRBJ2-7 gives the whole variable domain GAGVSQSPSNKVTEKGKDVELRCDPISGHTALYWYRQSLGQGLEFLIYFQGNSAPDKSGLPSDRFSAERTGGSVSTLTIQRTQQEDSAVYLCASSLVGRGPGSYEQYFGPGTRLTVT.

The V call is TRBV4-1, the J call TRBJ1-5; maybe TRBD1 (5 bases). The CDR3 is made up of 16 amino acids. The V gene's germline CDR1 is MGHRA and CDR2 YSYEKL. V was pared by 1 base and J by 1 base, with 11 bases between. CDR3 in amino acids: CASSQGRKGSNQPQHF. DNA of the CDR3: TGCGCCAGCAGCCAAGGCAGGAAGGGGAGCAATCAGCCCCAGCATTTT.

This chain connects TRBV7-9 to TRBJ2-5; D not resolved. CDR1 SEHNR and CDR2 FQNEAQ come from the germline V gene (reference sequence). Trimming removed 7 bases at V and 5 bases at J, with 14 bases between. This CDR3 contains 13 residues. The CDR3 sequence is CASTRRNGETQYF. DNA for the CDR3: TGTGCCAGCACGCGTCGGAACGGGGAGACCCAGTACTTC.

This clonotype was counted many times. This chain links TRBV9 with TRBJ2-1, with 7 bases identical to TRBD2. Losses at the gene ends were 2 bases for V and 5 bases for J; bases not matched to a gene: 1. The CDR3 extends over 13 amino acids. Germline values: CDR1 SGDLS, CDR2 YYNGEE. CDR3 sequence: CASSVLADNEQFF. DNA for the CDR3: TGTGCCAGCAGCGTCCTAGCGGACAATGAGCAGTTCTTC. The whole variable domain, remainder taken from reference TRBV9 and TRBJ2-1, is DSGVTQTPKHLITATGQRVTLRCSPRSGDLSVYWYQQSLDQGLQFLIQYYNGEERAKGNILERFSAQQFPDLHSELNLSSLELGDSALYFCASSVLADNEQFFGPGTRLTVL.

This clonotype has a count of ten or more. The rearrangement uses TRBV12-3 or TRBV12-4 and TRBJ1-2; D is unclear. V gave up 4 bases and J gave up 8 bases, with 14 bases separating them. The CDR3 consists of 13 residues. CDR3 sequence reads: CASSSLRSGGYTF. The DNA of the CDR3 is TGTGCCAGCAGTTCGTTACGGAGTGGCGGCTACACCTTC.

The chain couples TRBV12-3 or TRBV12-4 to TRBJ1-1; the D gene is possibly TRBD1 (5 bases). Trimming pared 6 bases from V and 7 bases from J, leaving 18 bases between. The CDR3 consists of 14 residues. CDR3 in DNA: TGTGCCAGCAGATTTACCGGGGCGTATGTTGAAGCTTTCTTT. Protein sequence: CASRFTGAYVEAFF.

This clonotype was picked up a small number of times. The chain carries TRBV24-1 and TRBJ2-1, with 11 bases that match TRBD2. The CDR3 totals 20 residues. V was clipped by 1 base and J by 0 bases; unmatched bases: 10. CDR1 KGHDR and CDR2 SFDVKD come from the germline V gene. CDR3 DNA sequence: TGTGCCACCAGTGATTTACCGACTAGCGGGGTCCCCGGCTCCTACAATGAGCAGTTCTTC. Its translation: CATSDLPTSGVPGSYNEQFF.

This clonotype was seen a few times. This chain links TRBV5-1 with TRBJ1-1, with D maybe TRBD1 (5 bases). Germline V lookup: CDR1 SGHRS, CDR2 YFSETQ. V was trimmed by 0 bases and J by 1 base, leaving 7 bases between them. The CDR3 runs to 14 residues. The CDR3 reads CASSLDDRNTEAFF. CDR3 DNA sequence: TGCGCCAGCAGCTTGGACGACAGGAACACTGAAGCTTTCTTT. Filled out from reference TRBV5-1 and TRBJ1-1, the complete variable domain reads KAGVTQTPRYLIKTRGQQVTLSCSPISGHRSVSWYQQTPGQGLQFLFEYFSETQRNKGNFPGRFSGRQFSNSRSEMNVSTLELGDSALYLCASSLDDRNTEAFFGQGTRLTVV.

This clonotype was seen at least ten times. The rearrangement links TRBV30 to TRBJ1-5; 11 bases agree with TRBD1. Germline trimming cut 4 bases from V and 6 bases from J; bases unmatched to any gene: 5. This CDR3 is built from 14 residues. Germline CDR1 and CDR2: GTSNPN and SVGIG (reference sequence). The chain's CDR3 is CAWKGQGAGQPQHF. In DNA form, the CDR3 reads TGTGCCTGGAAAGGACAGGGGGCCGGTCAGCCCCAGCATTTT.

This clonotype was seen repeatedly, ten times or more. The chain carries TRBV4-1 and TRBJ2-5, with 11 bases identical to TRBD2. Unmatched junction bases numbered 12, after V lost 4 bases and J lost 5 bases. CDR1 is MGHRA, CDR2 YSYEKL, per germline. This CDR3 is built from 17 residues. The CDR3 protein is CASSLMIAGGRLETQYF. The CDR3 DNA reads TGCGCCAGCAGCCTAATGATAGCGGGGGGGCGGTTGGAGACCCAGTACTTC.

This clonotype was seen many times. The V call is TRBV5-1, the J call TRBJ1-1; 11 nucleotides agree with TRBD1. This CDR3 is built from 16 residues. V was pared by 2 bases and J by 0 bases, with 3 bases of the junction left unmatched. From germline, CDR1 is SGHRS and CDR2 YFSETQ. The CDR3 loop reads CASSFLDRGLNTEAFF. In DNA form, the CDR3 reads TGCGCCAGCAGCTTCCTGGACAGGGGGCTGAACACTGAAGCTTTCTTT. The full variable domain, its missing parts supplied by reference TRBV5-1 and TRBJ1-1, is KAGVTQTPRYLIKTRGQQVTLSCSPISGHRSVSWYQQTPGQGLQFLFEYFSETQRNKGNFPGRFSGRQFSNSRSEMNVSTLELGDSALYLCASSFLDRGLNTEAFFGQGTRLTVV.

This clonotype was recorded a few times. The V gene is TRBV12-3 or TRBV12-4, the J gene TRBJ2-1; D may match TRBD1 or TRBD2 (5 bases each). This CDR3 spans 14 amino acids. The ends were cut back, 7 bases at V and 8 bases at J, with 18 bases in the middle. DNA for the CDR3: TGTGCCAGCACAGGGAATGTTGGAGGTGATGAGCAGTTCTTC. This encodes CASTGNVGGDEQFF.

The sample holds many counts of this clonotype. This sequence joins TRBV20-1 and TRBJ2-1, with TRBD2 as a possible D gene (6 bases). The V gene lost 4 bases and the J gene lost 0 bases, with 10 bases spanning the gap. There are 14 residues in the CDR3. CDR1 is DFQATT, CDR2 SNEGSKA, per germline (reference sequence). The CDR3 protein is CSATRGSSYNEQFF. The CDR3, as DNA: TGCAGTGCTACCCGGGGGAGCTCCTACAATGAGCAGTTCTTC.

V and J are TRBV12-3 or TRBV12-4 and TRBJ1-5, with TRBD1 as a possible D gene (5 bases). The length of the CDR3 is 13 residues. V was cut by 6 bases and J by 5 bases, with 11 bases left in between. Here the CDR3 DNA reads TGTGCCAGCAGCAGATCCAGGGATCAGCCCCAGCATTTT. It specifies CASSRSRDQPQHF.

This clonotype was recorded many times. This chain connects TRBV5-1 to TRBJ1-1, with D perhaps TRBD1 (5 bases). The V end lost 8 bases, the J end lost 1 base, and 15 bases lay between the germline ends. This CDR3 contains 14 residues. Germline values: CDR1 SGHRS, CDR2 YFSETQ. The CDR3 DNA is TGCGCCAGTGGGCCCGGACACCAGAACACTGAAGCTTTCTTT. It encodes CASGPGHQNTEAFF.

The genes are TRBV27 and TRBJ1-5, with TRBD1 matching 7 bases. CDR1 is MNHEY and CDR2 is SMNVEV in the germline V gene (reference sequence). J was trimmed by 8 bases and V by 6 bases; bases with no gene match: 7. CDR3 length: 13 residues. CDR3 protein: CASSSSGGKPQHF. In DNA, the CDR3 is TGTGCCAGCAGCTCTTCAGGGGGAAAGCCCCAGCATTTT.

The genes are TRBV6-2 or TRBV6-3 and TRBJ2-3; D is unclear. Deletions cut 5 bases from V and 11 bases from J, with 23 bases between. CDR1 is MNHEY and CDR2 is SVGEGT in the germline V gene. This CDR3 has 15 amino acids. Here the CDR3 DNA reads TGTGCCAGCAGTCCCAATCGACTTTTCACTTATGGGCAGTATTTT. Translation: CASSPNRLFTYGQYF.

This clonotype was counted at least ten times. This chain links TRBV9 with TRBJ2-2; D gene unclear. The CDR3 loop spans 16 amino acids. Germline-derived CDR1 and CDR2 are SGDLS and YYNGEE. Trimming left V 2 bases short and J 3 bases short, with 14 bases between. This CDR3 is CASSVRTYRDTGELFF. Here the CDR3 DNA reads TGTGCCAGCAGCGTTCGGACCTATCGGGACACCGGGGAGCTGTTTTTT.

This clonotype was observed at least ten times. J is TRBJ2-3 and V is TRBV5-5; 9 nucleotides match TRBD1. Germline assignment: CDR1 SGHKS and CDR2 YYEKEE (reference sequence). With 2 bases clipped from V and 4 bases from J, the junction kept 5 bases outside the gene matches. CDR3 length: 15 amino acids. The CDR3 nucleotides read TGTGCCAGCAGCTTATGGACAGGGGCGGCAGATACGCAGTATTTT. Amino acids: CASSLWTGAADTQYF.

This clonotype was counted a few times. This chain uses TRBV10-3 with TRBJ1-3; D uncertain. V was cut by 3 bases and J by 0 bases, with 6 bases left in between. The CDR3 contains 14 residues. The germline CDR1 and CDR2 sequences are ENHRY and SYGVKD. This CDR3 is CAISDSSSGNTIYF. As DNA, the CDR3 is TGTGCCATCAGTGACAGTTCCTCTGGAAACACCATATATTTT.

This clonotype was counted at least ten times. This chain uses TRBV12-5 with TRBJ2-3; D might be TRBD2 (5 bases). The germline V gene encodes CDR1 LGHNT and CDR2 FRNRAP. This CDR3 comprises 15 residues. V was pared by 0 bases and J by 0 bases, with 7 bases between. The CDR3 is CASGLVLVSTDTQYF. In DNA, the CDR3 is TGTGCTAGTGGTTTGGTACTAGTGAGCACAGATACGCAGTATTTT.

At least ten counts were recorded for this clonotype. The CDR3 reads CASRTQGGGYTF. The DNA for the CDR3 is TGTGCCAGCAGAACACAGGGGGGTGGCTACACCTTC. The chain recombines TRBV12-3 or TRBV12-4 with TRBJ1-2; 8 bases are shared with TRBD1. The CDR3 is 12 residues long. With 6 bases clipped from V and 7 bases from J, the junction kept 4 bases outside the gene matches.

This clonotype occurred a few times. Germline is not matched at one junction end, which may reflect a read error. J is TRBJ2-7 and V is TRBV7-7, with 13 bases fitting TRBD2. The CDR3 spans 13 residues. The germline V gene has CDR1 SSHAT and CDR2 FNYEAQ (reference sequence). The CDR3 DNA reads TGTGCTAGCAGCTCCGGACTAGCGGGAGAAAAGTACTTC. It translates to CASSSGLAGEKYF. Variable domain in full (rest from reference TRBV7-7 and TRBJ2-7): GAGVSQSPRYKVTKRGQDVTLRCDPISSHATLYWYQQALGQGPEFLTYFNYEAQPDKSGLPSDRFSAERPEGSISTLTIQRTEQRDSAMYRCASSSGLAGEKYFGPGTRLTVT.

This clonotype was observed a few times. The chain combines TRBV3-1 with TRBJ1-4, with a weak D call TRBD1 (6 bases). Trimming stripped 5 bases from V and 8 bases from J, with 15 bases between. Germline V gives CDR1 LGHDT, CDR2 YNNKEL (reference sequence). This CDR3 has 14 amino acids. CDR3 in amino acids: CASSSMPQGEKLFF. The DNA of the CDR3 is TGTGCCAGCAGCTCGATGCCGCAGGGGGAAAAACTGTTTTTT.

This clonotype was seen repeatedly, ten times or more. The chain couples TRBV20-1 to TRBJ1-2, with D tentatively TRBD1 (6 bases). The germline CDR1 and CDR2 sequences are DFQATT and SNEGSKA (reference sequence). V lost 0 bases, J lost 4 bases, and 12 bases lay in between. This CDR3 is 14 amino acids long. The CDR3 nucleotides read TGCAGTGCTAGAGATATGGACAGAGTCTATGGCTACACCTTC. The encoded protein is CSARDMDRVYGYTF.